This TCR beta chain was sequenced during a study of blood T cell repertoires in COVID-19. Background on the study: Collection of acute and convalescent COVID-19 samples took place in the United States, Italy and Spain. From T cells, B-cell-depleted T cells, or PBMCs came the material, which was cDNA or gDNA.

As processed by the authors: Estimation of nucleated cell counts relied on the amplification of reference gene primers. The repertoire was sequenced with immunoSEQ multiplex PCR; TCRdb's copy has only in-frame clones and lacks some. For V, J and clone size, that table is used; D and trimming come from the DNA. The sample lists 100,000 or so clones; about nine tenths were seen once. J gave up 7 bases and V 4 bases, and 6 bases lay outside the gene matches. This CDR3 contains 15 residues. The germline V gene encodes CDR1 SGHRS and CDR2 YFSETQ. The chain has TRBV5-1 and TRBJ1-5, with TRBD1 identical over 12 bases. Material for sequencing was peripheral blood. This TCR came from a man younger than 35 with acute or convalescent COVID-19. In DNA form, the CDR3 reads TGCGCCAGCAGCCCTGGGACAGGGGGCATACAGCCCCAGCATTTT. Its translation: CASSPGTGGIQPQHF.